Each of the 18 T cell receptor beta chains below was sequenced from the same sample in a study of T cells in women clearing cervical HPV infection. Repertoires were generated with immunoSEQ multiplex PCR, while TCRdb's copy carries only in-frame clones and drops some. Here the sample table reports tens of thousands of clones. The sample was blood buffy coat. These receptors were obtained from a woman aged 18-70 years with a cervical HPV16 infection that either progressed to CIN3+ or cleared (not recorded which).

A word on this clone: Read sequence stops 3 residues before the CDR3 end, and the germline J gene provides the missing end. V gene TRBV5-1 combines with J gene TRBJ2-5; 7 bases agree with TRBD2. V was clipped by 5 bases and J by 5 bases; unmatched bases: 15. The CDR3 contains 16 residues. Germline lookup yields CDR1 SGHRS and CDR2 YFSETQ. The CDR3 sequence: CASSLSGTDRLETQYF. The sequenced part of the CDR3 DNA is TGCGCCAGCAGTCTAAGCGGGACCGATCGATTGGAGACC.

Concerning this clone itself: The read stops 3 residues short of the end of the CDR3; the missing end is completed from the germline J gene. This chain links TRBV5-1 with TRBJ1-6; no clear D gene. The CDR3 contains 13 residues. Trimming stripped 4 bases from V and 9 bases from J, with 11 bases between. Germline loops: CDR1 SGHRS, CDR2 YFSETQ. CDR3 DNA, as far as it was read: TGCGCCAGCAGCCCCGCGGTTGCTTCACCC. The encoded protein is CASSPAVASP. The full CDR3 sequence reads CASSPAVASPLHF.

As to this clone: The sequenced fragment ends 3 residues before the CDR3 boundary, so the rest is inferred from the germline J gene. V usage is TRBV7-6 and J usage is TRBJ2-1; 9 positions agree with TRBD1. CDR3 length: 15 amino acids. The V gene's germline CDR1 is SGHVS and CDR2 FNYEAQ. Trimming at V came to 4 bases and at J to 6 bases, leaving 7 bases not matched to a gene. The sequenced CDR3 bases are TGTGCCAGCAGCTCGGGACAGGGATGGGGCAATGAG. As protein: CASSSGQGWGNE. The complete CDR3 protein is CASSSGQGWGNEQFF.

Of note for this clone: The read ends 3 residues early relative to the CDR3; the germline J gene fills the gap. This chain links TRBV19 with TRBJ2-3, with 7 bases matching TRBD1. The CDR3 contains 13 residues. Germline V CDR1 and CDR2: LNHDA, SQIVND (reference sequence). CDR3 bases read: TGTGCCAGCCGGACAGGTCCGCAAGAGACG. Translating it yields CASRTGPQET. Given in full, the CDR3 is CASRTGPQETQYF. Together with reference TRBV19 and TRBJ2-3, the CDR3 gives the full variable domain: DGGITQSPKYLFRKEGQNVTLSCEQNLNHDAMYWYRQDPGQGLRLIYYSQIVNDFQKGDIAEGYSVSREKKESFPLTVTSAQKNPTAFYLCASRTGPQETQYFGPGTRLTVL.

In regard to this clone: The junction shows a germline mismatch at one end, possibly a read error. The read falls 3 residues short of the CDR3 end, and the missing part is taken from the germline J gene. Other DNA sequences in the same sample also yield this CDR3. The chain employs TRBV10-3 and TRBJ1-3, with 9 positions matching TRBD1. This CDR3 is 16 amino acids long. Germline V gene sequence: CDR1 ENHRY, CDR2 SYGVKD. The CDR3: CAISRGQGASGNTIYF. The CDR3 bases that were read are TGTGCCATCAGTAGGGGACAGGGAGCATCCGGAAACACA.

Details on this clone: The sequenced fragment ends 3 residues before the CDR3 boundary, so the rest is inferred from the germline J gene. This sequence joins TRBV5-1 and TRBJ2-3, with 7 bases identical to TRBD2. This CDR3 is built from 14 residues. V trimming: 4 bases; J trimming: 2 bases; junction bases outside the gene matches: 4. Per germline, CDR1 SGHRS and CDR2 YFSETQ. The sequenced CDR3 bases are TGCGCCAGCAGCATCGGGACTAACACAGATACG. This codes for CASSIGTNTDT. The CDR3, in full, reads CASSIGTNTDTQYF.

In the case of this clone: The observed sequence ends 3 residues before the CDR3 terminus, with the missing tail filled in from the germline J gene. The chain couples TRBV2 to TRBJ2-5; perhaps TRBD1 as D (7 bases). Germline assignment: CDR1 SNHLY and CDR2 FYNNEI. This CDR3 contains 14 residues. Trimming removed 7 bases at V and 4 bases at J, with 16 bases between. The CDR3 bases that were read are TGTGCCAGCAAGGTGGCAGGGGGAGGAGAGACC. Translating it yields CASKVAGGGET. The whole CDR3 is CASKVAGGGETQYF.

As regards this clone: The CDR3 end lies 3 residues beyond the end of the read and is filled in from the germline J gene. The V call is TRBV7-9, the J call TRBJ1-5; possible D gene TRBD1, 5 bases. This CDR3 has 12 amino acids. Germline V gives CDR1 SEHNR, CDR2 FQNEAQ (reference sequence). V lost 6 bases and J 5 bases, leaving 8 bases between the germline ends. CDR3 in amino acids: CASSPGDQPQHF. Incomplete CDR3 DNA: TGTGCCAGCAGTCCGGGGGATCAGCCC.

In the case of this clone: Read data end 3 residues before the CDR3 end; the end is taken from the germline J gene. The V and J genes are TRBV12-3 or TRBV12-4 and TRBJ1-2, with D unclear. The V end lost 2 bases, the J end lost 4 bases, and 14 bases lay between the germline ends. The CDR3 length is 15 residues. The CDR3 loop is CASSLFVYPSYGYTF. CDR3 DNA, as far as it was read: TGTGCCAGCAGTTTATTCGTTTACCCCAGCTATGGC.

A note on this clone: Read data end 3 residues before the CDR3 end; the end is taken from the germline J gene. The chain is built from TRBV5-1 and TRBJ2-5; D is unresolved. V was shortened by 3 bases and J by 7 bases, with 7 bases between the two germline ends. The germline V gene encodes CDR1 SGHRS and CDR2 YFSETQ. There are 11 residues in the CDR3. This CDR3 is CASSSKSTQYF. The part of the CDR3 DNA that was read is TGCGCCAGCAGCTCTAAATCGACC.

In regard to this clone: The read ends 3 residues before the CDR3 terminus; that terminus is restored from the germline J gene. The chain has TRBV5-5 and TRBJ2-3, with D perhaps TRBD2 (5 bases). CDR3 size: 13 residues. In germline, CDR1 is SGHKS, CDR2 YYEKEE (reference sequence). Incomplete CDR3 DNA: TGTGCCAGCAGCCGCGCCTACGGGGAGACG. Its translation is CASSRAYGET. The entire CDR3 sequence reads CASSRAYGETQYF. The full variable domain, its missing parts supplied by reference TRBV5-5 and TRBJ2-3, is DAGVTQSPTHLIKTRGQQVTLRCSPISGHKSVSWYQQVLGQGPQFIFQYYEKEERGRGNFPDRFSARQFPNYSSELNVNALLLGDSALYLCASSRAYGETQYFGPGTRLTVL.

CDR3 sequence reads: CARGATGYGYTF. The covered CDR3 bases are TGTGCCAGGGGGGCTACGGGCTACGGG. This chain uses TRBV2 with TRBJ1-2; possible D gene TRBD1, 6 bases. With the read ending 3 residues before the CDR3 end, the germline J gene is used to fill in that end. This CDR3 has 12 amino acids. Germline values: CDR1 SNHLY, CDR2 FYNNEI.

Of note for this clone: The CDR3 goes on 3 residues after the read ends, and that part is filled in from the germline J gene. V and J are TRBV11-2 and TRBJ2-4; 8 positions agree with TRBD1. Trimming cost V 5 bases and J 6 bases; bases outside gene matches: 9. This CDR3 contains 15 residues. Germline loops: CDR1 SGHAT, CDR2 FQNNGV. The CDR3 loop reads CASSPDGQGGNIQYF. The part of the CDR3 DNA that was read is TGTGCCAGCAGCCCAGACGGACAGGGAGGAAACATT.

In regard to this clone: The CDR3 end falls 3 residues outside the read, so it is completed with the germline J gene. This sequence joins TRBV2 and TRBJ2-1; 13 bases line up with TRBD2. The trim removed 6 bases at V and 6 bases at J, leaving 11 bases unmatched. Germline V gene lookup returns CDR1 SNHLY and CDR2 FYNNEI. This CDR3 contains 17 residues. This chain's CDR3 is CASRVTRLAGGGNEQFF. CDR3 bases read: TGTGCCAGCAGAGTCACTAGACTAGCGGGGGGCGGCAATGAG.

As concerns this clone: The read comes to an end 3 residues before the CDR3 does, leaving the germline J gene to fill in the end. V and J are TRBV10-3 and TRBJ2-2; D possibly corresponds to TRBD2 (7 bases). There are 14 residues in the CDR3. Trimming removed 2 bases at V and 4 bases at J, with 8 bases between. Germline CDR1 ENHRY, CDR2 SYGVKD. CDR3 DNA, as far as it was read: TGTGCCATCAGTGAGCGGGGGGCCACCGGGGAG. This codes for CAISERGATGE. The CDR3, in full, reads CAISERGATGELFF.

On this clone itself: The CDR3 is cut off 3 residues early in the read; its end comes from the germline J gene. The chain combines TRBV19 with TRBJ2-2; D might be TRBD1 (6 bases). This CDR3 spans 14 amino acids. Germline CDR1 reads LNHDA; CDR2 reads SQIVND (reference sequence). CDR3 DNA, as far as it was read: TGTGCCAGTAGAGAGTTAAGGGACAATGAAAAG. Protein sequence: CASRELRDNEK. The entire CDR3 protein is CASRELRDNEKLFF.

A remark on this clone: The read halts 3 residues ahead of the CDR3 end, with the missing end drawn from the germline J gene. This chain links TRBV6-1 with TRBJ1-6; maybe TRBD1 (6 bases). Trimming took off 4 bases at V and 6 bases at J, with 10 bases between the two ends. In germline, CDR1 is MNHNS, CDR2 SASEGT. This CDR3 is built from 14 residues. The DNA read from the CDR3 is TGTGCCAGCAGTGTGGACAGTTCTAATTCACCC. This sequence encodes CASSVDSSNSP. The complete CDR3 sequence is CASSVDSSNSPLHF.

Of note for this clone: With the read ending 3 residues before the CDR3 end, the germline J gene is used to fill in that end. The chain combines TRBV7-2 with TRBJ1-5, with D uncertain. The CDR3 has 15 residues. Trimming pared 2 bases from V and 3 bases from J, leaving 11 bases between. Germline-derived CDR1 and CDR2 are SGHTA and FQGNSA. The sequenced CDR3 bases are TGTGCCAGCAGCTTATTTGTTCAAAACAATCAGCCC. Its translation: CASSLFVQNNQP. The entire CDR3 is CASSLFVQNNQPQHF.